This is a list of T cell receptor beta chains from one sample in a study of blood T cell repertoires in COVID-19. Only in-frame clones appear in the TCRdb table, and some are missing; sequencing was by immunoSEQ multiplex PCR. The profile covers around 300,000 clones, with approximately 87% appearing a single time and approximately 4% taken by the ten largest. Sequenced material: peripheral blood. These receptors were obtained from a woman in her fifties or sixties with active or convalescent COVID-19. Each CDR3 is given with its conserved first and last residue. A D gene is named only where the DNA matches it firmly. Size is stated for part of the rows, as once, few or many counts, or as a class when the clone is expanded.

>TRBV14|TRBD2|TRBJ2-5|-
CASSQALPGGEETQYF
TGTGCCAGCAGCCAAGCGCTTCCGGGGGGGGAAGAGACCCAGTACTTC
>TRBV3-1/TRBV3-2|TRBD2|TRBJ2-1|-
CASSQVGGTGASYNEQFF
TGTGCCAGCAGCCAAGTGGGAGGGACCGGGGCCTCCTACAATGAGCAGTTCTTC
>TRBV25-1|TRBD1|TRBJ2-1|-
CASSEGQGNEQFF
TGTGCCAGCAGTGAGGGACAGGGCAATGAGCAGTTCTTC
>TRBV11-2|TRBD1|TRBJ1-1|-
CASSFPAGQGFMNTEAFF
TGTGCCAGCAGCTTCCCTGCCGGACAGGGATTTATGAACACTGAAGCTTTCTTT
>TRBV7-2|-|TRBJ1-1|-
CASSLGAQNTEAFF
TGTGCCAGCAGCTTAGGGGCTCAGAACACTGAAGCTTTCTTT
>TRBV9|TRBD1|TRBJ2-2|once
CASSNPLRGLGELFF
TGTGCCAGCAGCAATCCACTTAGGGGGCTTGGGGAGCTGTTTTTT
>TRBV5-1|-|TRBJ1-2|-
CASSSVPGGGAGGYTF
TGCGCCAGCAGCTCGGTCCCTGGGGGGGGCGCCGGTGGCTACACCTTC
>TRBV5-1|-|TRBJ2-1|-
CASSLVLNEQFF
TGCGCCAGCAGCTTGGTCCTCAATGAGCAGTTCTTC
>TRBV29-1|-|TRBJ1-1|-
CSVEGYSGGYIAEAFF
TGCAGCGTTGAAGGCTACTCGGGGGGGTATATCGCTGAAGCTTTCTTT
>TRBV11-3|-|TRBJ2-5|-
CASSLGGRVEETQYF
TGTGCCAGCAGCTTAGGGGGCAGGGTGGAAGAGACCCAGTACTTC
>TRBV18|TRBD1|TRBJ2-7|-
CASSPPRTGEAYEQYF
TGTGCCAGCTCACCACCAAGGACAGGGGAGGCCTACGAGCAGTACTTC
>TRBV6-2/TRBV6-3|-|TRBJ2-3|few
CASSYPLRYLNTQYF
TGTGCCAGCAGTTACCCCCTTCGGTACTTAAATACGCAGTATTTT
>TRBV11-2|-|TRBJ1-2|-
CASSLGGGDYGYTF
TGTGCCAGCAGCTTGGGCGGCGGGGACTATGGCTACACCTTC
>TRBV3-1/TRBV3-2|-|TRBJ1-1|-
CASSQHGRTEAFF
TGTGCCAGCAGCCAACATGGGAGGACTGAAGCTTTCTTT
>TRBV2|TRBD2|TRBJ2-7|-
CASRRTSGLKEQYF
TGTGCCAGCAGGAGGACTAGCGGCCTAAAAGAGCAGTACTTC
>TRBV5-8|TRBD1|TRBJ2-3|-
CASSFNRGGDTQYF
TGTGCCAGCAGCTTCAACAGGGGTGGGGATACGCAGTATTTT
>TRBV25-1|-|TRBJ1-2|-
CASSEEGSIYGYTF
TGTGCCAGCAGTGAAGAGGGCAGTATTTATGGCTACACCTTC
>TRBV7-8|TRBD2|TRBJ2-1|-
CASSLEAQRGLYNEQFF
TGTGCCAGCAGCTTAGAGGCTCAGCGGGGGTTGTACAATGAGCAGTTCTTC
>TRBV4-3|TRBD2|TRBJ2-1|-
CASSQGEGIEQFF
TGCGCCAGCAGCCAAGGGGAGGGGATTGAGCAGTTCTTC
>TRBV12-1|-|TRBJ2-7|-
CASSFVSGRKGYEQYF
TGTGCCAGCAGCTTTGTGAGCGGGAGGAAAGGTTACGAGCAGTACTTC
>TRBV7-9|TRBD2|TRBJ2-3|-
CASSPLKASGGVTDTQYF
TGTGCCAGCAGCCCCCTGAAGGCTAGCGGGGGGGTGACAGATACGCAGTATTTT
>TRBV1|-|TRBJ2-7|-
CTSSPWTSGSNYEQYF
TGCACCAGCAGTCCTTGGACTAGCGGGAGTAATTACGAGCAGTACTTC
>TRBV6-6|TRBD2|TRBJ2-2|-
CASSLLGLAGFAHGELFF
TGTGCCAGCAGTCTTCTAGGACTAGCGGGATTCGCCCACGGGGAGCTGTTTTTT
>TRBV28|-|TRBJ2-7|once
CASSPLQVPLSYEQYF
TGTGCCAGCAGCCCTCTACAGGTACCCCTATCCTACGAGCAGTACTTC
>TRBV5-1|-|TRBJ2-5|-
CASSLASVRSQETQYF
TGCGCCAGCAGCTTAGCTAGCGTACGGTCACAAGAGACCCAGTACTTC
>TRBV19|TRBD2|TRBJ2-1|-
CATERGNNEQFF
TGTGCCACCGAGCGGGGGAACAATGAGCAGTTCTTC
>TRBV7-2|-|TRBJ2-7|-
CASSQQSGPSEQYF
TGTGCCAGCAGCCAACAGAGCGGACCTAGCGAGCAGTACTTC
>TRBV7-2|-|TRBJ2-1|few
CASSLDSSSYNEQFF
TGTGCCAGCAGCCTTGACAGTAGCTCCTACAATGAGCAGTTCTTC
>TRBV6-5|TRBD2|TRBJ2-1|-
CASTSGTSGRDEQFF
TGTGCCAGCACCTCCGGGACTAGCGGGAGGGATGAGCAGTTCTTC
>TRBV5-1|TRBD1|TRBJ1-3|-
CASSSTGASGNTIYF
TGCGCCAGCAGCTCTACAGGGGCGTCTGGAAACACCATATATTTT
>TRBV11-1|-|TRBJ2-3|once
CASSFGQRGTGDTQYF
TGTGCCAGCAGCTTCGGACAGAGGGGTACGGGAGATACGCAGTATTTT
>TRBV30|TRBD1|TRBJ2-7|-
CAWRGQVFGEQYF
TGTGCCTGGAGAGGACAGGTGTTTGGCGAGCAGTACTTC
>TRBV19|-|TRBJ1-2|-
CASSIPGGGYTF
TGTGCCAGTAGTATTCCAGGAGGTGGCTACACCTTC
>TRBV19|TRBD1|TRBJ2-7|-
CASSTGTGIYEQYF
TGTGCCAGTAGTACCGGGACAGGGATCTACGAGCAGTACTTC
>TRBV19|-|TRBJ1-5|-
CATATGSGNQPQHF
TGTGCCACCGCAACAGGGTCTGGCAATCAGCCCCAGCATTTT
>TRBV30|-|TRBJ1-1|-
CAWSPAGGTEAFF
TGTGCCTGGAGTCCCGCAGGAGGAACTGAAGCTTTCTTT
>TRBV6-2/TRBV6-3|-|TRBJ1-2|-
CASSWGKFTRLKDHYGYTF
TGTGCCAGCAGTTGGGGCAAGTTCACTCGGTTAAAGGACCACTATGGCTACACCTTC
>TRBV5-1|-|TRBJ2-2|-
CASSLDFRSYGELFF
TGCGCCAGCAGCTTGGATTTTCGAAGCTACGGGGAGCTGTTTTTT
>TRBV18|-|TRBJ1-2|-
CASSPITEANYGYTF
TGTGCCAGCTCACCAATCACCGAAGCCAACTATGGCTACACCTTC